This TCR beta chain was obtained from a study of blood T cell repertoires in COVID-19. The CDR3 runs to 14 residues. The germline gives CDR1 SNHLY, CDR2 FYNNEI. The ends lost 8 bases at V and 4 bases at J; junction bases unmatched: 7. Participants were aged roughly 18 to 90 years from 20 to 30 US areas. Cohort assignment relied on participant-reported clinical history. Under the authors' procedure: Amplifying reference gene primers gave estimates of nucleated cell counts. TCRdb's copy holds only in-frame clones and misses some; the assay was immunoSEQ multiplex PCR. V and J calls plus clone size are reproduced from that table; the DNA served to infer D and trimming. The sample yields about 250,000 clones, approximately 89% seen once.

Material for sequencing was PBMCs or T cells enriched from blood (not recorded which). This clonotype was obtained from a woman in her 40s who had been exposed to COVID-19. This chain uses TRBV2 with TRBJ1-4; 7 bases align to TRBD1. This chain's CDR3 is CASVRDRDNEKLFF. DNA for the CDR3: TGTGCCAGCGTAAGAGACAGGGATAATGAAAAACTGTTTTTT.